These T cell receptor beta chains were read from a single sample in a study of technical replicates of blood from four donors. Measured with immunoSEQ multiplex PCR; TCRdb has only the in-frame clones, and not every one. This sample yields some 70,000 clones, of which under 98% are seen a single time; 0.2% to 0.3% belongs to the top ten. The sequencing sample was made of T cells isolated from PBMCs. These receptors came from a human donor in good health. Each CDR3 is given with its conserved first and last residue. Each record gives: CDR3 DNA, CDR3 protein, J gene, V gene, D gene, clone size. A D gene is named only where the DNA matches it firmly. Clone size is stated in some rows and not others, as once, few, many or a class when expanded.

DNA: TGTGCCTGGAGTATGGGGACAGTGAACACTGAAGCTTTCTTT
CDR3: CAWSMGTVNTEAFF
J: TRBJ1-1
V: TRBV30
D: TRBD1
size: once

DNA: TGCGCCAGCAGCATACGGGGACAGGGATCGAACACTGAAGCTTTCTTT
CDR3: CASSIRGQGSNTEAFF
J: TRBJ1-1
V: TRBV5-1
D: TRBD1
size: NA

DNA: TGCAGCGTGGCCCCCGCGACAAATAATCAGCCCCAGCATTTT
CDR3: CSVAPATNNQPQHF
J: TRBJ1-5
V: TRBV29-1
D: NA
size: NA

DNA: TGTGCCAGCAGTTACTCGGGACAGGGGGGCACAGATACGCAGTATTTT
CDR3: CASSYSGQGGTDTQYF
J: TRBJ2-3
V: TRBV6-5
D: TRBD1
size: NA

DNA: TGCGCCAGCAGCCAAGATCGGGAAACTGAAGCTTTCTTT
CDR3: CASSQDRETEAFF
J: TRBJ1-1
V: TRBV4-3
D: NA
size: NA

DNA: TGTGCCAGCAGTAACAGTTTCTACGAGCAGTACTTC
CDR3: CASSNSFYEQYF
J: TRBJ2-7
V: TRBV27
D: NA
size: NA

DNA: TGTGCCAGCAGCCTCCGGGACAGGGGGACCGAGCAGTACTTC
CDR3: CASSLRDRGTEQYF
J: TRBJ2-7
V: TRBV7-2
D: TRBD1
size: NA

DNA: TGTGCCAGCAGTCGGACAGGGGATGGCTACACCTTC
CDR3: CASSRTGDGYTF
J: TRBJ1-2
V: TRBV28
D: TRBD1
size: NA

DNA: TGTGCCAGCAGCTTAGCGTTACAGGTTTTGGGGCAGCCCCAGCATTTT
CDR3: CASSLALQVLGQPQHF
J: TRBJ1-5
V: TRBV7-8
D: NA
size: NA

DNA: TGTGCCAGCAGCAGGGTAGGCAATGAGCAGTTCTTC
CDR3: CASSRVGNEQFF
J: TRBJ2-1
V: TRBV6-1
D: NA
size: NA

DNA: TGCGCCAGCAGCCAAGGAGTGGTTAGCTCCTACGAGCAGTACTTC
CDR3: CASSQGVVSSYEQYF
J: TRBJ2-7
V: TRBV4-3
D: NA
size: once

DNA: TGTGCCAGCAGTTTCCGTAGCAATCAGCCCCAGCATTTT
CDR3: CASSFRSNQPQHF
J: TRBJ1-5
V: TRBV27
D: NA
size: NA

DNA: TGTGCCAGCAGTGAAGCCTCCAGGGCGGCTGGGGCCAACGTCCTGACTTTC
CDR3: CASSEASRAAGANVLTF
J: TRBJ2-6
V: TRBV6-1
D: NA
size: NA

DNA: TGTGCCAGCAGCTTAGAAGGAGGGACTGAAGCTTTCTTT
CDR3: CASSLEGGTEAFF
J: TRBJ1-1
V: TRBV5-4
D: NA
size: medium-sized

DNA: TGTGCCAGCAGCTTAATTCCAGGGTTCTACGAGCAGTACTTC
CDR3: CASSLIPGFYEQYF
J: TRBJ2-7
V: TRBV11-2
D: NA
size: NA

DNA: TGTGCCAGCATTGGGACAGGGGGAAACACCATATATTTT
CDR3: CASIGTGGNTIYF
J: TRBJ1-3
V: TRBV6-6
D: TRBD1
size: NA

DNA: TGTGCCAGCCTGGGCTCTACGAACACCGGGGAGCTGTTTTTT
CDR3: CASLGSTNTGELFF
J: TRBJ2-2
V: TRBV6-5
D: NA
size: NA

DNA: TGTGCCTGGAGTGGATGGGGAGGGGGGGCCGGCTACACCTTC
CDR3: CAWSGWGGGAGYTF
J: TRBJ1-2
V: TRBV30
D: NA
size: NA

DNA: TGTGCCAGTCTTTCTCCCGATGGCTACACCTTC
CDR3: CASLSPDGYTF
J: TRBJ1-2
V: TRBV27
D: NA
size: NA

DNA: TGTGCCAGCTCGATACAGGGGGCGAGTGGCTACACCTTC
CDR3: CASSIQGASGYTF
J: TRBJ1-2
V: TRBV18
D: TRBD1
size: NA